Included here is one T cell receptor (beta chain) sequence, with context. The CDR3 end lies 3 residues beyond the end of the read and is filled in from the germline J gene. The CDR3 contains 14 residues. The V and J ends lost 11 bases and 2 bases respectively, with 19 bases between them. From germline, CDR1 is LNHDA and CDR2 SQIVND (reference sequence). The sample belongs to a study of T cells in women clearing cervical HPV infection. Whole-study context: HLA type could not be excluded as a confounder.

TCRdb keeps only in-frame clones here, not all; method: immunoSEQ multiplex PCR. This table lists more than 25,000 clones. The clonotype originates from a woman between 18 and 75 years old with a cervical HPV16 infection that either progressed to CIN3+ or cleared (not recorded which). Specimen: blood buffy coat. V gene TRBV19 combines with J gene TRBJ2-7, with D possibly matching TRBD1 (6 bases). The CDR3 loop is CAQGPGARAYEQYF. The sequenced CDR3 bases are TGTGCCCAAGGACCAGGGGCTCGGGCCTACGAG. Filled out from reference TRBV19 and TRBJ2-7, the complete variable domain reads DGGITQSPKYLFRKEGQNVTLSCEQNLNHDAMYWYRQDPGQGLRLIYYSQIVNDFQKGDIAEGYSVSREKKESFPLTVTSAQKNPTAFYLCAQGPGARAYEQYFGPGTRLTVT.